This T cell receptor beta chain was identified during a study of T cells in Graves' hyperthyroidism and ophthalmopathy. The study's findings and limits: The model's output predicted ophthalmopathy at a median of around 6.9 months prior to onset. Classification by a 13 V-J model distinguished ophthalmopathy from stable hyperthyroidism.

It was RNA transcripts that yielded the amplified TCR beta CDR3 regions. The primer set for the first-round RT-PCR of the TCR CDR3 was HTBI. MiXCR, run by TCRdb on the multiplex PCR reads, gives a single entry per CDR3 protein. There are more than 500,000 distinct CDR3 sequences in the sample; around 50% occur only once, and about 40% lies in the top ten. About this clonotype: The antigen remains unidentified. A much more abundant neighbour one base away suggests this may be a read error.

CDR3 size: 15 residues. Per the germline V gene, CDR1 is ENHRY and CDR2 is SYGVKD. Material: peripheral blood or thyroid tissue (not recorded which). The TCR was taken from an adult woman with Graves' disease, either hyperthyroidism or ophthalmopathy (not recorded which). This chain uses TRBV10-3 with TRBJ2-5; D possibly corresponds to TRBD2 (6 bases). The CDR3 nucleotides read TGTGCCAGCAGTCCGGGGGACTCCCGTGAAGAGACCCAGTACTTC. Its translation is CASSPGDSREETQYF.